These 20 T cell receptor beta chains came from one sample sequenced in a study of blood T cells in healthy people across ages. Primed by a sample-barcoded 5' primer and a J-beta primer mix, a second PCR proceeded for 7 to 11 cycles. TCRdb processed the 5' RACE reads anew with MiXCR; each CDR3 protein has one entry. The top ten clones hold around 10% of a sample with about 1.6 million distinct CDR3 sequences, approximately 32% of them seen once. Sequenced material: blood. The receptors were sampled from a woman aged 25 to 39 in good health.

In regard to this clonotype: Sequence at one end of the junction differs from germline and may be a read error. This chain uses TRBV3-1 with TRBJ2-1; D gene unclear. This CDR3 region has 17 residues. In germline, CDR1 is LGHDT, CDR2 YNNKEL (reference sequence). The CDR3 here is CVSSQDPGKETYNEQFF. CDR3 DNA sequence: TGTGTCAGCAGCCAAGATCCTGGTAAAGAAACCTACAATGAGCAGTTCTTC.

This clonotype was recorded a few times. The CDR3 sequence is CASSAEQGTETQYF. The CDR3 coding sequence is TGTGCCAGCAGCGCCGAACAGGGGACCGAGACCCAGTACTTC. This sequence joins TRBV9 and TRBJ2-5; TRBD1 agrees at 7 bases. Germline V gene data show CDR1 as SGDLS and CDR2 as YYNGEE. Trimming cost V 3 bases and J 5 bases; bases outside gene matches: 7. The CDR3 runs to 14 residues.

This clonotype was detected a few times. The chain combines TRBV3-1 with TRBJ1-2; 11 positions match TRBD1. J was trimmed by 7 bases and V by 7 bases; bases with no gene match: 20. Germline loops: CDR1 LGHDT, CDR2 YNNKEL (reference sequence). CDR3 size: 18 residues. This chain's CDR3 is CASTPIVPRGQGVFGYTF. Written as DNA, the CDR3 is TGTGCCAGCACCCCAATTGTGCCCAGGGGACAGGGGGTATTTGGCTACACCTTC.

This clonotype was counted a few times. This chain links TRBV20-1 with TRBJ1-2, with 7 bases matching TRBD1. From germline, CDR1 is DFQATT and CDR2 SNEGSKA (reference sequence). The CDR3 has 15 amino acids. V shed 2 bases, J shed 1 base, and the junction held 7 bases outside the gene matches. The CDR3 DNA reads TGCAGTGCTAGACCCGGACAGGCTATTAACTATGGCTACACCTTC. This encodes CSARPGQAINYGYTF.

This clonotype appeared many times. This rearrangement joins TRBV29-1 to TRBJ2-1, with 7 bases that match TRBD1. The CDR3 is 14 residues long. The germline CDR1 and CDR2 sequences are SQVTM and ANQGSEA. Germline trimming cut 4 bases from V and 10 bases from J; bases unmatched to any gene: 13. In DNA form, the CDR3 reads TGCAGCGTTGCCCCTACAAGACAGGGCGGGGAGCAGTTCTTC. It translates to CSVAPTRQGGEQFF.

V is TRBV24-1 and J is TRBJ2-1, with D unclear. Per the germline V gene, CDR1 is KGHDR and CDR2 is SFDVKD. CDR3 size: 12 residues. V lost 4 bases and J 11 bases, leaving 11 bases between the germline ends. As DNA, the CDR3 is TGTGCCACCAGTGACGTTCTGCCTAAGCAGTTCTTC. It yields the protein CATSDVLPKQFF.

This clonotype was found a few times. DNA of the CDR3: TGTGCCAGCAGTCGGCGAAGCGGAACCTACGAGCAGTACTTC. Its protein product is CASSRRSGTYEQYF. J is TRBJ2-7 and V is TRBV3-1, with D maybe TRBD2 (5 bases). CDR1 and CDR2 (germline): LGHDT, YNNKEL (reference sequence). The CDR3 length is 14 residues. V lost 6 bases to trimming and J lost 2 bases, with 14 bases between them.

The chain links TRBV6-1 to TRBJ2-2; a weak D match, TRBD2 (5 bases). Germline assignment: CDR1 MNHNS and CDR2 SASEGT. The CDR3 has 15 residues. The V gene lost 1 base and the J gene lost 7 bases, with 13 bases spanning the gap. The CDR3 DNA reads TGTGCCAGCAGTGAAGGGACGGGGATAGACGGGGAGCTGTTTTTT. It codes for CASSEGTGIDGELFF.

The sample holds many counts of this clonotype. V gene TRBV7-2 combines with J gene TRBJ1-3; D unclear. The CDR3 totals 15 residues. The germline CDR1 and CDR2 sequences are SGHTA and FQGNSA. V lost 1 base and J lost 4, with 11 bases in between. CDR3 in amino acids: CASSLDTRRGNTIYF. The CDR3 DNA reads TGTGCCAGCAGCTTAGACACAAGAAGGGGAAACACCATATATTTT.

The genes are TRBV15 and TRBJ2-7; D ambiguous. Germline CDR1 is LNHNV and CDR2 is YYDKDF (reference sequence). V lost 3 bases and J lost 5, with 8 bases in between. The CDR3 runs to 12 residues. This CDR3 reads CATSRVRNEQYF. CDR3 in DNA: TGTGCCACCAGCAGGGTTAGGAACGAGCAGTACTTC. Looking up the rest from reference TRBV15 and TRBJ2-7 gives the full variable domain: DAMVIQNPRYQVTQFGKPVTLSCSQTLNHNVMYWYQQKSSQAPKLLFHYYDKDFNNEADTPDNFQSRRPNTSFCFLDIRSPGLGDTAMYLCATSRVRNEQYFGPGTRLTVT.

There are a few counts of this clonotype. The DNA of the CDR3 is TGTGCCAGCAGTGAAATGTCAGGACACTACGAGCAGTACTTC. Its translation: CASSEMSGHYEQYF. The chain has TRBV6-1 and TRBJ2-7, with a possible D match to TRBD1 (5 bases). Germline CDR1 and CDR2: MNHNS and SASEGT. The V end lost 2 bases, the J end lost 3 bases, and 11 bases lay between the germline ends. The CDR3 covers 14 residues.

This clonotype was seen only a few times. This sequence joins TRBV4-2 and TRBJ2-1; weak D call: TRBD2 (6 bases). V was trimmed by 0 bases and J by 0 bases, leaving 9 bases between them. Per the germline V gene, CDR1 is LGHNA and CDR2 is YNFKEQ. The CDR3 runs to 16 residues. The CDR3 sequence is CASSQEMRDSYNEQFF. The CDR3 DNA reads TGTGCCAGCAGCCAAGAGATGCGGGACTCCTACAATGAGCAGTTCTTC.

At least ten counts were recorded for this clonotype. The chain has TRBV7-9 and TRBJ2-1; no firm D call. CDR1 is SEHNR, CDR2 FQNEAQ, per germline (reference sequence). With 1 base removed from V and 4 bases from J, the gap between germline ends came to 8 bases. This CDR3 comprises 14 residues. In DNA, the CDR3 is TGTGCCAGCAGCTTAGACCCTAATTACAATGAGCAGTTCTTC. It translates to CASSLDPNYNEQFF. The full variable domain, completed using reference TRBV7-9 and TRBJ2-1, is DTGVSQNPRHKITKRGQNVTFRCDPISEHNRLYWYRQTLGQGPEFLTYFQNEAQLEKSRLLSDRFSAERPKGSFSTLEIQRTEQGDSAMYLCASSLDPNYNEQFFGPGTRLTVL.

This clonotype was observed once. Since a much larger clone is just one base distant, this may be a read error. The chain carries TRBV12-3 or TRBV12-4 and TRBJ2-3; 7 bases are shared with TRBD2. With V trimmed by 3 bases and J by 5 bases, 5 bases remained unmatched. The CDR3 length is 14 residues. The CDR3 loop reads CASSLSSGGDTQYF. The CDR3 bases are TGTGCCAGCAGTTTGTCTAGCGGAGGAGATACGCAGTATTTT.

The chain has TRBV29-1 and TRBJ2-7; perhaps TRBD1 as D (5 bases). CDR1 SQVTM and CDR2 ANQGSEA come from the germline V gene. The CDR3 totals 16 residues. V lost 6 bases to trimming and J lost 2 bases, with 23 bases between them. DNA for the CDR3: TGCAGCGTCGAGGCCCCCCAAAAGGGGTCCCCCTACGAGCAGTACTTC. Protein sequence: CSVEAPQKGSPYEQYF.

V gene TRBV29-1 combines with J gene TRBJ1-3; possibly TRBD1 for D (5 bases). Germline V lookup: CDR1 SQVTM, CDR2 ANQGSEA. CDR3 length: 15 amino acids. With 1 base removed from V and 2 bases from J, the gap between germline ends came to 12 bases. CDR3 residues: CSVEGGGNAGNTIYF. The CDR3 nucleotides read TGCAGCGTTGAAGGCGGGGGGAATGCTGGAAACACCATATATTTT.

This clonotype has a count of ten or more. The CDR3 loop is CASSPLAVQETQYF. DNA for the CDR3: TGTGCCAGCAGCCCACTAGCGGTCCAAGAGACCCAGTACTTC. The V and J genes are TRBV28 and TRBJ2-5; 8 bases map to TRBD2. Germline lookup yields CDR1 MDHEN and CDR2 SYDVKM. There are 14 residues in the CDR3. The junction had 4 bases not matched to a gene; V was cut back by 6 bases and J by 1 base.

CDR3 DNA: TGTGCCTGGAGTTACGACTCTAACAATGAGCAGTTCTTC. It is translated as CAWSYDSNNEQFF. The V call is TRBV30, the J call TRBJ2-1; D is unclear. The germline V and J ends were trimmed by 2 bases and 5 bases, with 10 bases remaining between them. Germline-derived CDR1 and CDR2 are GTSNPN and SVGIG (reference sequence). This CDR3 spans 13 amino acids.

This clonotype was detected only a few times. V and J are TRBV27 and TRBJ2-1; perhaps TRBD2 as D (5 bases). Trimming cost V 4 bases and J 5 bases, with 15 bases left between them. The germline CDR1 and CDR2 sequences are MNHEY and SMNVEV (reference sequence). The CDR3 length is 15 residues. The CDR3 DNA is TGTGCCAGCAGTTCCACTAGGGTCATCGACAATGAGCAGTTCTTC. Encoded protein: CASSSTRVIDNEQFF.

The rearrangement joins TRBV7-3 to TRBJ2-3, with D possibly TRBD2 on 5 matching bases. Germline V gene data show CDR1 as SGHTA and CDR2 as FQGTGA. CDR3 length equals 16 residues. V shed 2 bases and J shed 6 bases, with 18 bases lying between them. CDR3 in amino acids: CASSLSAASTGDTQYF. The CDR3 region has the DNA TGTGCCAGCAGCTTATCGGCGGCCTCAACGGGGGATACGCAGTATTTT.